Each of the 12 T cell receptor beta chains below was sequenced from the same sample in a study of T cell responses to AZD1222 COVID-19 vaccine. The protocol was immunoSEQ multiplex PCR, while the TCRdb copy is restricted to in-frame clones and leaves out a portion. The table lists about 120,000 clones, approximately 89% of them singletons. Sequenced here: peripheral blood, sampled on day 0 of AZD1222 vaccination. The receptors here all came from an adult in good health.

The chain joins TRBV27 to TRBJ1-5, with TRBD1 matching 7 bases. The junction had 0 bases not matched to a gene; V was cut back by 0 bases and J by 1 base. The CDR3 is 15 amino acids. The germline V gene encodes CDR1 MNHEY and CDR2 SMNVEV (reference sequence). For the CDR3, the DNA is TGTGCCAGCAGTTTATCGGGACAGAGCAATCAGCCCCAGCATTTT. Residues: CASSLSGQSNQPQHF.

The chain has TRBV5-1 and TRBJ1-2; 8 nucleotides agree with TRBD1. This CDR3 spans 16 amino acids. Germline values: CDR1 SGHRS, CDR2 YFSETQ. With V trimmed by 0 bases and J by 7 bases, 11 bases remained unmatched. This CDR3 is CASSLGTGTGLSGYTF. The CDR3 DNA reads as TGCGCCAGCAGCTTGGGGACCGGGACAGGCCTATCTGGCTACACCTTC. Looking up the rest from reference TRBV5-1 and TRBJ1-2 gives the full variable domain: KAGVTQTPRYLIKTRGQQVTLSCSPISGHRSVSWYQQTPGQGLQFLFEYFSETQRNKGNFPGRFSGRQFSNSRSEMNVSTLELGDSALYLCASSLGTGTGLSGYTFGSGTRLTVV.

This clone was seen a handful of times. The rearrangement joins TRBV6-5 to TRBJ1-6, with unresolved D. This CDR3 has 13 residues. The germline V gene encodes CDR1 MNHEY and CDR2 SVGAGI. V gave up 6 bases and J gave up 4 bases, with 7 bases separating them. The CDR3 DNA reads TGTGCCAGCAGAGGGCCTTATAATTCACCCCTCCACTTT. Its protein is CASRGPYNSPLHF.

This rearrangement joins TRBV27 to TRBJ1-2; possible D gene TRBD1, 6 bases. The length of the CDR3 is 14 residues. Trimming removed 5 bases from V and 4 bases from J, with 14 bases in between. The germline V gene has CDR1 MNHEY and CDR2 SMNVEV (reference sequence). The DNA for the CDR3 is TGTGCCAGCAGTCCCGGCGGGGGGCTCTATGGCTACACCTTC. Translation: CASSPGGGLYGYTF.

The rearrangement uses TRBV7-9 and TRBJ1-4; TRBD1 agrees at 7 bases. The germline gives CDR1 SEHNR, CDR2 FQNEAQ (reference sequence). This CDR3 region has 13 residues. J gave up 7 bases and V 5 bases, and 4 bases lay outside the gene matches. The CDR3 DNA reads as TGTGCCAGCAGCGAAGGACAGGTTGAAAAACTGTTTTTT. Protein: CASSEGQVEKLFF.

This clone has more than one count but fewer than ten. The chain recombines TRBV29-1 with TRBJ2-7; maybe TRBD2 (6 bases). CDR1 is SQVTM and CDR2 is ANQGSEA in the germline V gene. Deletions cut 4 bases from V and 3 bases from J, with 10 bases between. This CDR3 has 12 residues. CDR3 DNA: TGCAGCGTTGCCCCCGGGGGCTACGAGCAGTACTTC. Protein product: CSVAPGGYEQYF.

The CDR3 sequence: CARSPGLSTVVVYSYNSPLHF. Written as DNA, the CDR3 is TGTGCCAGAAGCCCGGGACTTTCTACTGTGGTGGTCTATTCCTATAATTCACCCCTCCACTTT. The J gene is TRBJ1-6, the V gene TRBV5-3; tentatively, D is TRBD1 (5 bases). TRBV5-3 is treated as an ORF (open reading frame) with a function not yet certain. Trimming pared 4 bases from V and 1 base from J, leaving 27 bases between. This CDR3 spans 21 amino acids.

J is TRBJ2-1 and V is TRBV3-1 (or the pseudogene TRBV3-2); 7 positions match TRBD1. Germline V CDR1 and CDR2: LGHDT, YNNKEL (reference sequence). The CDR3 runs 12 residues. Unmatched junction bases numbered 0, after V lost 0 bases and J lost 10 bases. The CDR3 protein is CASSQEDREQFF. The DNA of the CDR3 is TGTGCCAGCAGCCAAGAGGACAGGGAGCAGTTCTTC.

This sequence joins TRBV7-9 and TRBJ1-6; D perhaps matches TRBD1 (5 bases). V lost 1 base to trimming and J lost 8 bases, with 21 bases between them. This CDR3 spans 18 amino acids. CDR1 SEHNR and CDR2 FQNEAQ come from the germline V gene (reference sequence). This CDR3 is CASSLEAALKLGDSPLHF. The CDR3 DNA follows: TGTGCCAGCAGCTTAGAGGCCGCCCTAAAATTGGGGGATTCACCCCTCCACTTT. Complete variable domain (other parts from reference TRBV7-9 and TRBJ1-6): DTGVSQNPRHKITKRGQNVTFRCDPISEHNRLYWYRQTLGQGPEFLTYFQNEAQLEKSRLLSDRFSAERPKGSFSTLEIQRTEQGDSAMYLCASSLEAALKLGDSPLHFGNGTRLTVT.

Written as DNA, the CDR3 is TGTGCCAGCAGTGACTGCAGGGTGTGGTACGAGCAGTACTTC. Its protein product is CASSDCRVWYEQYF. The chain uses TRBV6-4 and TRBJ2-7; a possible D gene is TRBD1 (5 bases). The CDR3 is 14 amino acids. The V end lost 1 base, the J end lost 4 bases, and 11 bases lay between the germline ends. CDR1 MRHNA and CDR2 SNTAGT come from the germline V gene.

The chain employs TRBV30 and TRBJ1-1; TRBD1 agrees at 8 bases. Germline values: CDR1 GTSNPN, CDR2 SVGIG (reference sequence). This CDR3 has 15 residues. With V trimmed by 2 bases and J by 0 bases, 5 bases remained unmatched. CDR3 coding DNA: TGTGCCTGGAGTCGGACAGGGTATATGAACACTGAAGCTTTCTTT. This translates into CAWSRTGYMNTEAFF.

V and J are TRBV3-1 (or the pseudogene TRBV3-2) and TRBJ1-1; TRBD1 might be the D (6 bases). The CDR3 contains 15 residues. Trimming left V 0 bases short and J 4 bases short, with 12 bases between. Germline V CDR1 and CDR2: LGHDT, YNNKEL (reference sequence). CDR3 loop: CASSQEILGGTEAFF. The CDR3 DNA reads as TGTGCCAGCAGCCAAGAAATCTTAGGGGGCACTGAAGCTTTCTTT.